This TCR beta chain was retrieved from a study of blood T cell repertoires in COVID-19. Study context: The cDNA or gDNA used as material had been derived from T cells, B-cell-depleted T cells, or PBMCs.

CDR3 length equals 13 residues. Germline CDR1 reads SGHTS; CDR2 reads YDEGEE. J gave up 6 bases and V 5 bases, and 4 bases lay outside the gene matches. Original data processing: Estimates of nucleated cell counts were drawn from the amplification of reference gene primers. Clones were read by immunoSEQ multiplex PCR, and TCRdb kept only the in-frame ones, dropping some. The DNA was the basis for D and trimming; V, J and clone size are from that table. The sample yields 100,000 to 150,000 clones, roughly 84% seen once. This TCR was recovered from a woman aged 80 or older with acute or convalescent COVID-19. Sequencing input: peripheral blood. The gene calls are TRBV5-8 and TRBJ2-7; 11 bases are a match to TRBD1. The CDR3 sequence is CASSPGQGGEQYF. As DNA, the CDR3 is TGTGCCAGCAGTCCGGGACAGGGGGGCGAGCAGTACTTC.